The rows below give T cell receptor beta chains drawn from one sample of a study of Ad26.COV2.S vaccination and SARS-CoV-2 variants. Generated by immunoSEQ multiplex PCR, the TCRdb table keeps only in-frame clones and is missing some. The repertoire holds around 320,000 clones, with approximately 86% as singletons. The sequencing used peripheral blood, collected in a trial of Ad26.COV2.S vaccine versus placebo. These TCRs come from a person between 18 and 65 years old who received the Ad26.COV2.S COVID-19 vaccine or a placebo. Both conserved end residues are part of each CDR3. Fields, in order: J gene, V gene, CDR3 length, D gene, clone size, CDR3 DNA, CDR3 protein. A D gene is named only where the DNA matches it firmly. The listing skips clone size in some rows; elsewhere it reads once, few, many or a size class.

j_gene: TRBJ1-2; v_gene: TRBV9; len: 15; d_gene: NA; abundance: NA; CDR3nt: TGTGCCAGCAGCGTAGAACTCGCCGGGGGGTCTGGCTACACCTTC; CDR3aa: CASSVELAGGSGYTF
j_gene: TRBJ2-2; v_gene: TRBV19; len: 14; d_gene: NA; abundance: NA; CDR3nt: TGTGCCAGTAGAGAGGTTCTCCTCACCGGGGAGCTGTTTTTT; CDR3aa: CASREVLLTGELFF
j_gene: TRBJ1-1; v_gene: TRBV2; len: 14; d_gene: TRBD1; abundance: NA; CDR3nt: TGTGCCAGCAGTTCAGGGGGCAGGAACACTGAAGCTTTCTTT; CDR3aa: CASSSGGRNTEAFF
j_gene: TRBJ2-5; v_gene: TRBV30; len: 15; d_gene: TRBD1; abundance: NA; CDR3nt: TGTGCCTGGTTAGGTCGCGGGACAGGCGTGGGGACCCAGTACTTC; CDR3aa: CAWLGRGTGVGTQYF
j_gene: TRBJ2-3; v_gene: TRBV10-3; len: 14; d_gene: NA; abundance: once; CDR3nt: TGTGCCATCAAGGTGGGGGGGCCTACAGATACGCAGTATTTT; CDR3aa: CAIKVGGPTDTQYF
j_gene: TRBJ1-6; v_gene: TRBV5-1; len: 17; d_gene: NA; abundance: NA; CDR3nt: TGCGCCAGCAGCCTCCGATGGGGGGGGGTTAAAAGTTCACCCCTCCACTTT; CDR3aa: CASSLRWGGVKSSPLHF
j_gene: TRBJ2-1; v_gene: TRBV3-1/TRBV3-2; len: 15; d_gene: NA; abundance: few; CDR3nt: TGTGCCAGCAGCCAAGCTGGTGGCCAGAGCAATGAGCAGTTCTTC; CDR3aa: CASSQAGGQSNEQFF
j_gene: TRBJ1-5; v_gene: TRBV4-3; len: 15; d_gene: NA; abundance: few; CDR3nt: TGCGCCAGCAGCCAGGGGGCTTCAAGCAATCAGCCCCAGCATTTT; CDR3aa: CASSQGASSNQPQHF
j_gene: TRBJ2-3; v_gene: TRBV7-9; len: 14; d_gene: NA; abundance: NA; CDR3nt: TGTGCCAGCAGCCCCCCCGCTTTCACAGATACGCAGTATTTT; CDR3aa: CASSPPAFTDTQYF
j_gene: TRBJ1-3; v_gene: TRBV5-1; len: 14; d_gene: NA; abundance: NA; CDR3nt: TGCGCCAGCAGCTTGGGGGCCGGGGGAAACACCATATATTTT; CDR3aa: CASSLGAGGNTIYF
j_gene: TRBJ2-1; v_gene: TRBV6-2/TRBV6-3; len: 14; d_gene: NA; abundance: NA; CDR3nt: TGTGCCAGCAGTTACTCGGAGACTAGCAATGAGCAGTTCTTC; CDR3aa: CASSYSETSNEQFF
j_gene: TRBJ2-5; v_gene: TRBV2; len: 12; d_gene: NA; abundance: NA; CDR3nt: TGTGCCAGCAGTGAAGTTGGGGAGACCCAGTACTTC; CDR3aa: CASSEVGETQYF
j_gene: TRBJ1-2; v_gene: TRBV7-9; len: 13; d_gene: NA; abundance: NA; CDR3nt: TGTGCCAGCAGTCACGGGGATAACTATGGCTACACCTTC; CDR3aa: CASSHGDNYGYTF
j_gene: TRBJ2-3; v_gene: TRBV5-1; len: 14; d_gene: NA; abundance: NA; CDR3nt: TGCGCCAGCAGCCTGGAGTCCGGGACAAGAAGTCAGTATTTT; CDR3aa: CASSLESGTRSQYF
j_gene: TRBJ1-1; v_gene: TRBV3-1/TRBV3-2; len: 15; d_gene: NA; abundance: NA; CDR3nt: TGTGCCAGCAGCTGGGGGAGGGGAGGGGCCACTGAAGCTTTCTTT; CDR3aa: CASSWGRGGATEAFF
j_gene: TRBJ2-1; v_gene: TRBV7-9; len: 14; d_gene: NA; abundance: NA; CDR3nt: TGTGCCAGCAGCTTCTACGGAACCTACAATGAGCAGTTCTTC; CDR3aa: CASSFYGTYNEQFF
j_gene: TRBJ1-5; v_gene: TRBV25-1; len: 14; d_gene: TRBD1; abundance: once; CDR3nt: TGTGCCAGCAGCGGGACAGCGCGAAATCAGCCCCAGCATTTT; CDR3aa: CASSGTARNQPQHF